This TCR beta chain was obtained from a study of T-cell memory formation after mild COVID-19. General observations from the study: Some SARS-CoV-2-responding clones were already detected in memory before infection. Day 15 to 85 contracting clones showed balanced CD4/CD8; day 15 to 37 expanders favored CD4+.

This clonotype was counted only a few times. Its antigen is not identified. With constant-segment primers, 5'RACE yielded cDNA libraries of TCR alpha and TCR beta that carried sample barcodes and UMIs. TCRdb independently ran MiXCR on the 5' RACE reads; one entry per CDR3 protein. This table has fewer than 350,000 distinct CDR3 sequences, approximately 18% appearing once. This CDR3 is built from 18 residues. Germline CDR1 and CDR2: SGHNT and YYREEE (reference sequence). V lost 3 bases, J lost 0 bases, and 10 bases stayed unmatched. This clonotype was obtained from a man between 18 and 35 years old who had mild COVID-19 (a few samples of this study predate the infection). Cell type and time point are not known. The chain couples TRBV5-4 to TRBJ2-3, with 10 bases that match TRBD2. Source material: PBMCs or a T cell subset sorted from them (not recorded which). CDR3 in DNA: TGTGCCAGCAGCTCCTATACCCTAGCGGGGGATAGCACAGATACGCAGTATTTT. This encodes CASSSYTLAGDSTDTQYF.